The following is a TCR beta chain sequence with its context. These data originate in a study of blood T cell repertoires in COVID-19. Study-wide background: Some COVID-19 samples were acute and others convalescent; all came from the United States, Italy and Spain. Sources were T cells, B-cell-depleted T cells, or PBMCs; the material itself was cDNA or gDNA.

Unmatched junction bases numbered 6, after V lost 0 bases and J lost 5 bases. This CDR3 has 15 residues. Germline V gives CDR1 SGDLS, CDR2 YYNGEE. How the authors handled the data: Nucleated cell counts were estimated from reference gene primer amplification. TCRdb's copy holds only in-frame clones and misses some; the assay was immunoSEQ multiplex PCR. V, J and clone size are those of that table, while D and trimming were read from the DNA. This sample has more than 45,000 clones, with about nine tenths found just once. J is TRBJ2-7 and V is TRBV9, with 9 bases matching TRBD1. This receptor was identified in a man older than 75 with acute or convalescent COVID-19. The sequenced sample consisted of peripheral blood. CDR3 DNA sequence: TGTGCCAGCAGCGTAGACGACAGGGGGATCGACGAGCAGTACTTC. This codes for CASSVDDRGIDEQYF.